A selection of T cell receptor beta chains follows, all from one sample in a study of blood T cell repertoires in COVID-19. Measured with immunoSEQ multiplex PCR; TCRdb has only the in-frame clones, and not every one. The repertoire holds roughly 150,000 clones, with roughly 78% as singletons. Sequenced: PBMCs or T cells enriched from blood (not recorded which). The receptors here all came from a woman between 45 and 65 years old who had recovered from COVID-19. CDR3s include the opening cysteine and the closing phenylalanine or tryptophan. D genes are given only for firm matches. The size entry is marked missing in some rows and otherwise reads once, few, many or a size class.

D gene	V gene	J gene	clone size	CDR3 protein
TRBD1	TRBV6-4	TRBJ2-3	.	CASSPRTGGADTQYF
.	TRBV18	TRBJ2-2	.	CASSPNGVLTGELFF
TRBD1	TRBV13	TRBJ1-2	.	CASVRTGQSLANYGYTF
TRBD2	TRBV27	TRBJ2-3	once	CASSLSGGALDTQYF
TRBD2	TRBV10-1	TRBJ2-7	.	CASSEAYSRAGGGEQYF
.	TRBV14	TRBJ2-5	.	CASSQVQGLRETQYF
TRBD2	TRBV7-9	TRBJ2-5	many	CASSFIAGTSGETQYF
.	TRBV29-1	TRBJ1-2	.	CSVGRQDLYGYTF
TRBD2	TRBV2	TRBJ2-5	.	CASSLTSGGETQYF
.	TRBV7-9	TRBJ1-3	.	CASSLGGGNTIYF
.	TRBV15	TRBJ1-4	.	CATSRDQSTNEKLFF
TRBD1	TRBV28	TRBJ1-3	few	CASRNPRQGARGNTIYF
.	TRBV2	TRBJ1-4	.	CASRLTGILTEKLFF
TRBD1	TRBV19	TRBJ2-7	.	CASSMAWTGGVYEQYF
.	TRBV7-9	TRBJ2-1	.	CASGVDGLNSFPRWNEQFF
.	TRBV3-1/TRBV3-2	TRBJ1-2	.	CASSQGLGGRSDGYTF
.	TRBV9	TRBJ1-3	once	CASSPRGGSGNTIYF
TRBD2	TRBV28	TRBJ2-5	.	CASSRGLAGPETQYF
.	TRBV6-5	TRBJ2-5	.	CASSSFGYRGGETQYF
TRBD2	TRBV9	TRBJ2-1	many	CASRVPGASGNEQFF
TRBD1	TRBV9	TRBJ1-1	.	CASSVDRVNTEAFF
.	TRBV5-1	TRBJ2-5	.	CASSLAANPEETQYF
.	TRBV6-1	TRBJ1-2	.	CASSESSYSYGYTF
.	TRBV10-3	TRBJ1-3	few	CAISEFGSVISGNTIYF
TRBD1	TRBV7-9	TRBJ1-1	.	CASSFYRGLAFF
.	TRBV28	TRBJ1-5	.	CASSLVTGFGQPQHF
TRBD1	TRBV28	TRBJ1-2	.	CASSLNYGTGLGYTF
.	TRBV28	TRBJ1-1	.	CASSPSGADGITEAFF
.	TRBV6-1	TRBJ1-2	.	CASSEGLGARAYGYTF
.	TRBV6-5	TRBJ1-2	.	CASIVKQGDGYTF